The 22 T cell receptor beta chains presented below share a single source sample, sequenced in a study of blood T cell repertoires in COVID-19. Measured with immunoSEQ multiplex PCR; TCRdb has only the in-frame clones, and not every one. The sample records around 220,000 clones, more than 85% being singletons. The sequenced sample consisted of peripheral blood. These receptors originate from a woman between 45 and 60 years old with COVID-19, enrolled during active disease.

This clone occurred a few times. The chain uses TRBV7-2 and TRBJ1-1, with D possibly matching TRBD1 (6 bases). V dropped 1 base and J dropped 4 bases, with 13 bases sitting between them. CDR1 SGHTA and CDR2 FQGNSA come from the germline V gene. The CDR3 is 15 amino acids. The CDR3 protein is CASSLGVQGSTEAFF. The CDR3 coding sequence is TGTGCCAGCAGCTTAGGCGTACAGGGAAGCACTGAAGCTTTCTTT. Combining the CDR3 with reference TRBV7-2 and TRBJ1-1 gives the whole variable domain GAGVSQSPSNKVTEKGKDVELRCDPISGHTALYWYRQSLGQGLEFLIYFQGNSAPDKSGLPSDRFSAERTGGSVSTLTIQRTQQEDSAVYLCASSLGVQGSTEAFFGQGTRLTVV.

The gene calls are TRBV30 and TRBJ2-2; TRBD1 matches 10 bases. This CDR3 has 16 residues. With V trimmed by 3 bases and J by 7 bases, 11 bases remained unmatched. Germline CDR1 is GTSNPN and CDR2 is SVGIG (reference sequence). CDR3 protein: CAWRDRQGAPVGELFF. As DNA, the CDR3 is TGTGCCTGGAGAGATAGACAGGGGGCGCCGGTCGGGGAGCTGTTTTTT.

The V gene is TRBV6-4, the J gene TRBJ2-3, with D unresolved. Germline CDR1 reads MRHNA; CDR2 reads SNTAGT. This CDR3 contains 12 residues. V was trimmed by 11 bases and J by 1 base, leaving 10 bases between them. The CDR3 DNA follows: TGTGCCGGAGACTGGTGCACAGATACGCAGTATTTT. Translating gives CAGDWCTDTQYF.

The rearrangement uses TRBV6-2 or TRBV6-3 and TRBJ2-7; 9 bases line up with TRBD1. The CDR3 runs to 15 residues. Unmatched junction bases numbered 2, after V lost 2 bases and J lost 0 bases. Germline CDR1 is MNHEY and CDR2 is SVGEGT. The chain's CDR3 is CASSYGTGTSYEQYV. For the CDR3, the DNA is TGTGCCAGCAGTTACGGGACAGGGACCTCCTACGAGCAGTACGTC.

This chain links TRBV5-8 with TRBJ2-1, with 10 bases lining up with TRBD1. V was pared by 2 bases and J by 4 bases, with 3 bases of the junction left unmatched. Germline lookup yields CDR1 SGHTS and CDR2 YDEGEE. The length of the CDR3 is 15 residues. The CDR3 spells CASSLGTGVYNEQFF. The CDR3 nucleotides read TGTGCCAGCAGCTTAGGGACAGGGGTATACAATGAGCAGTTCTTC.

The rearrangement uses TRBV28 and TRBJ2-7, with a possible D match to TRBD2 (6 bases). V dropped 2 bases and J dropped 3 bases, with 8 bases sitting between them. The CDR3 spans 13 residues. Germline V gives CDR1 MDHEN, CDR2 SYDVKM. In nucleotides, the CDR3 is TGTGCCAGCAGTTTACGGGGGAACTACGAGCAGTACGTC. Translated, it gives CASSLRGNYEQYV.

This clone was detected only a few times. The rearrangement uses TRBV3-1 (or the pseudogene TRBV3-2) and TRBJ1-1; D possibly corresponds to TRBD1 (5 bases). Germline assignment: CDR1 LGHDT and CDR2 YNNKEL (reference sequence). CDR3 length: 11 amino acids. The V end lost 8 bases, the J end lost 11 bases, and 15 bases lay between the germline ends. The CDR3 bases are TGTGCCAGCGGGAGGGGCCTTGGGGCTTTCTTT. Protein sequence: CASGRGLGAFF.

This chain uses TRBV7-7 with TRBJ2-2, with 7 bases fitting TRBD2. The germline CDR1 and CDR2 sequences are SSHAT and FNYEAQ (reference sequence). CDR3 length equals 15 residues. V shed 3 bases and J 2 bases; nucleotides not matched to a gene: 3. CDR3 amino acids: CASSFSGLNTGELFF. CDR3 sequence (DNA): TGTGCCAGCAGCTTTAGCGGGTTAAACACCGGGGAGCTGTTTTTT. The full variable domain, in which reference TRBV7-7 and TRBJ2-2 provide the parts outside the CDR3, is GAGVSQSPRYKVTKRGQDVTLRCDPISSHATLYWYQQALGQGPEFLTYFNYEAQPDKSGLPSDRFSAERPEGSISTLTIQRTEQRDSAMYRCASSFSGLNTGELFFGEGSRLTVL.

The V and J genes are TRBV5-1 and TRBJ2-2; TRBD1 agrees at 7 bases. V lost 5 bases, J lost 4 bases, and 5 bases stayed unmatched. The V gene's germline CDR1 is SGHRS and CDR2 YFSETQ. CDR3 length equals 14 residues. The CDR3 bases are TGCGCCAGCAGAGGGACAGCTTTCACCGGGGAGCTGTTTTTT. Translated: CASRGTAFTGELFF.

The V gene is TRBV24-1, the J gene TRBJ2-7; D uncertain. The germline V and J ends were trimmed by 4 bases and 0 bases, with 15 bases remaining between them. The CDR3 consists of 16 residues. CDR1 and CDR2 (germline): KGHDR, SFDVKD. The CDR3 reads CATSDPYSEPSYEQYV. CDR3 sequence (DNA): TGTGCCACCAGTGACCCGTACAGTGAGCCCTCCTACGAGCAGTACGTC.

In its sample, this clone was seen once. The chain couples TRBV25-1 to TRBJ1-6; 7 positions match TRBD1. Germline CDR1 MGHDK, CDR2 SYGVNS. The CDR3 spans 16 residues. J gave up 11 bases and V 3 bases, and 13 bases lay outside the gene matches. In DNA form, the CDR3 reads TGTGCCAGCAGTGACAGGGGGACAGAATTCGGTGCACCCCTCCACTTT. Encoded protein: CASSDRGTEFGAPLHF.

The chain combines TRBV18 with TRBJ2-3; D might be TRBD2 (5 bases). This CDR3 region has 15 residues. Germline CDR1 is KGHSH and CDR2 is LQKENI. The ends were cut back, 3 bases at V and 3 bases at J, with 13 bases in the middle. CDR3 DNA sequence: TGTGCCAGCTCACCCGAACTAGTATCGACAGATACGCAGTATTTT. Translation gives CASSPELVSTDTQYF.

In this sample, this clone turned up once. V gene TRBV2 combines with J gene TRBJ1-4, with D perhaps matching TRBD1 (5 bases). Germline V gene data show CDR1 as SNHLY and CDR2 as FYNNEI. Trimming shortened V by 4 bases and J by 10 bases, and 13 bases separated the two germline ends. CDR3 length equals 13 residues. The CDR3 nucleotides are TGTGCCAGCAGTGGAAGGACAAAGGGAAAACTGTTTTTT. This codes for CASSGRTKGKLFF.

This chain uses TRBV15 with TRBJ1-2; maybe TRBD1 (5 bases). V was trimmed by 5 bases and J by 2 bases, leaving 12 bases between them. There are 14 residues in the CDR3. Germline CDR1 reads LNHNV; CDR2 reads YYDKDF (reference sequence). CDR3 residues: CATSAGRENYGYTF. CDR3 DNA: TGTGCCACCAGCGCAGGGCGGGAAAACTATGGCTACACCTTC.

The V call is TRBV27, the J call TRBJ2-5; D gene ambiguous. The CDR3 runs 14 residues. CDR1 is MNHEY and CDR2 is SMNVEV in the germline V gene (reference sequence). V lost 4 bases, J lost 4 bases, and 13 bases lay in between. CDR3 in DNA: TGTGCCAGCAGTTCCCCCCCCTATGGAGAGACCCAGTACTTC. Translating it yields CASSSPPYGETQYF.

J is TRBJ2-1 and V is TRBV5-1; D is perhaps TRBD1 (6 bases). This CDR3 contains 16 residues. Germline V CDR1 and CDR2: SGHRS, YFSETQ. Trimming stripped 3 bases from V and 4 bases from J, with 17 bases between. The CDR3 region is CASSSSDRSPYNEQFF. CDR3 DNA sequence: TGCGCCAGCAGCTCCTCAGACAGGTCACCGTACAATGAGCAGTTCTTC. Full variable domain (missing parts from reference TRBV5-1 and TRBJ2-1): KAGVTQTPRYLIKTRGQQVTLSCSPISGHRSVSWYQQTPGQGLQFLFEYFSETQRNKGNFPGRFSGRQFSNSRSEMNVSTLELGDSALYLCASSSSDRSPYNEQFFGPGTRLTVL.

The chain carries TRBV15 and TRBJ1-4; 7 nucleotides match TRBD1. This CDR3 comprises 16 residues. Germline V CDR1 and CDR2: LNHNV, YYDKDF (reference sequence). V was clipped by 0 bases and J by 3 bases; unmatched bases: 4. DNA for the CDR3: TGTGCCACCAGCAGAGATTTGGGACAGCCTAATGAAAAACTGTTTTTT. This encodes CATSRDLGQPNEKLFF.

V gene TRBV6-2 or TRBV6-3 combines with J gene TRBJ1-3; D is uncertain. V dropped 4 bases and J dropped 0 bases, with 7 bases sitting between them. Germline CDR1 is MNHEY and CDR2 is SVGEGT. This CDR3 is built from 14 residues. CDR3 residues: CASSSRDSGNTIYF. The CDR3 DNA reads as TGTGCCAGCAGTTCCCGGGACTCTGGAAACACCATATATTTT.

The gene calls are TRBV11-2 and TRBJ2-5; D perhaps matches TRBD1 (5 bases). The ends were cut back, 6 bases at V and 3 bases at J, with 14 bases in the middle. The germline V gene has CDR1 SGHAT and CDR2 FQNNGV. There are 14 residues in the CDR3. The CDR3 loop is CASRGSGMKETQYF. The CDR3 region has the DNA TGTGCCAGCAGGGGGTCAGGGATGAAAGAGACCCAGTACTTC. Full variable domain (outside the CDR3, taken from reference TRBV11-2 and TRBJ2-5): EAGVAQSPRYKIIEKRQSVAFWCNPISGHATLYWYQQILGQGPKLLIQFQNNGVVDDSQLPKDRFSAERLKGVDSTLKIQPAKLEDSAVYLCASRGSGMKETQYFGPGTRLLVL.

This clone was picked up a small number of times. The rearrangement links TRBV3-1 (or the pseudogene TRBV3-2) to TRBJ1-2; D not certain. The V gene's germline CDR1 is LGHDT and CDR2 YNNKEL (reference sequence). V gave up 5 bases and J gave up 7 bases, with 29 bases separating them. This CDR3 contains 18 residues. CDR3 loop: CASSSRSPTLRGIVGYTF. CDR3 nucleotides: TGTGCCAGCAGCTCCCGATCCCCCACCCTTCGGGGAATCGTTGGCTACACCTTC.

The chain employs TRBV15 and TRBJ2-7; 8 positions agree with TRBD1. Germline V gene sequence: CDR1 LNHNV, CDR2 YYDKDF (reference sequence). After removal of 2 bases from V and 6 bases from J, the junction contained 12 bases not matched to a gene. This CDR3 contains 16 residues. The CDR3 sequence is CATSRPPGQVPPEQYF. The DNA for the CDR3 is TGTGCCACCAGCAGACCGCCGGGACAGGTCCCCCCCGAGCAGTACTTC.

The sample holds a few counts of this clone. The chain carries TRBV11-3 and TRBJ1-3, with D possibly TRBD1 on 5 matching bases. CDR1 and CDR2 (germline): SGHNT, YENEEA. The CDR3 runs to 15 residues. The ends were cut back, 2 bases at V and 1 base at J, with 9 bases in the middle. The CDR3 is CASSLIGASGNTIYF. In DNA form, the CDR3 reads TGTGCCAGCAGCTTAATAGGGGCTTCTGGAAACACCATATATTTT.